Following are 31 T cell receptor beta chains from one sample sequenced in a study of cytomegalovirus exposure and HLA in healthy donors. Primers for the PCR totalled 60 Vbeta and 13 Jbeta. Profiling relied on immunoSEQ multiplex PCR, and the TCRdb table lists in-frame clones only, not all of them. The repertoire shows roughly 120,000 clones; the top ten hold approximately 1%. Sequenced input: PBMCs. Receptor source: a man in his late teens or twenties in good health and CMV-seronegative.

The chain has TRBV5-5 and TRBJ2-7; tentative D call: TRBD2 (5 bases). Trimming pared 4 bases from V and 4 bases from J, leaving 18 bases between. This CDR3 spans 15 amino acids. CDR1 is SGHKS, CDR2 YYEKEE, per germline (reference sequence). The CDR3 DNA is TGTGCCAGCAGCGGAGGACGGGCCCTGGGGTACGAGCAGTACTTC. As protein: CASSGGRALGYEQYF.

This sequence joins TRBV7-8 and TRBJ2-3; tentatively, D is TRBD1 (5 bases). CDR1 and CDR2 (germline): SGHVS, FQNEAQ. The CDR3 extends over 18 amino acids. V was shortened by 7 bases and J by 0 bases, with 23 bases between the two germline ends. CDR3 DNA sequence: TGTGCCAGCACCCCGGTACGAGACAGCGCCCGAAGCACAGATACGCAGTATTTT. This gives the protein CASTPVRDSARSTDTQYF.

The rearrangement uses TRBV18 and TRBJ1-5, with 7 bases matching TRBD1. CDR1 KGHSH and CDR2 LQKENI come from the germline V gene. This CDR3 is 15 amino acids long. V shed 3 bases and J 2 bases; nucleotides not matched to a gene: 4. The CDR3 DNA reads as TGTGCCAGCTCACCCGACGGACAGGGCAATCAGCCCCAGCATTTT. It specifies CASSPDGQGNQPQHF.

This chain joins TRBV6-6 and TRBJ1-5; 10 bases fit TRBD1. The CDR3 has 16 amino acids. Germline V gene data show CDR1 as MNHNY and CDR2 as SVGAGI (reference sequence). The J segment lost 5 bases and the V segment lost 5 bases, leaving 9 bases of the junction unmatched. CDR3 protein: CASSQGTGAWDQPQHF. CDR3 sequence (DNA): TGTGCCAGCAGTCAAGGGACAGGGGCTTGGGATCAGCCCCAGCATTTT.

V and J are TRBV6-5 and TRBJ1-4, with TRBD1 matching over 10 bases. The ends lost 0 bases at V and 7 bases at J; junction bases unmatched: 2. The CDR3 contains 15 residues. CDR1 is MNHEY, CDR2 SVGAGI, per germline. The CDR3 DNA follows: TGTGCCAGCAGTTACTCGGGGACAGGGGTTGAAAAACTGTTTTTT. As protein: CASSYSGTGVEKLFF.

Of note for this clone: Additional DNA sequences in this sample encode the identical CDR3. V usage is TRBV27 and J usage is TRBJ1-1; maybe TRBD1 (5 bases). With 3 bases removed from V and 3 bases from J, the gap between germline ends came to 8 bases. The CDR3 has 13 residues. Germline CDR1 is MNHEY and CDR2 is SMNVEV (reference sequence). CDR3 nucleotides: TGTGCCAGCAGTTTGTCCAGGGACACTGAAGCTTTCTTT. This sequence encodes CASSLSRDTEAFF.

The CDR3 reads CASSSVDYSNQPQHF. The CDR3 DNA reads TGTGCCAGCAGTTCGGTAGATTATAGCAATCAGCCCCAGCATTTT. V gene TRBV28 combines with J gene TRBJ1-5; D remains ambiguous. The CDR3 covers 15 residues. Germline loops: CDR1 MDHEN, CDR2 SYDVKM. V lost 4 bases and J 0 bases, leaving 10 bases between the germline ends.

The CDR3 loop is CASSLAGLLDEQYF. DNA of the CDR3: TGTGCCAGCAGTTTAGCGGGGCTATTAGACGAGCAGTACTTC. The V call is TRBV28, the J call TRBJ2-7, with a possible D match to TRBD2 (6 bases). Germline lookup yields CDR1 MDHEN and CDR2 SYDVKM. Deletions cut 2 bases from V and 5 bases from J, with 13 bases between. CDR3 length: 14 amino acids.

J is TRBJ1-1 and V is TRBV29-1, with 7 nucleotides matching TRBD1. The length of the CDR3 is 15 residues. Germline V gene sequence: CDR1 SQVTM, CDR2 ANQGSEA. The V gene end was trimmed by 5 bases and the J gene end by 2 bases; junction bases not matched to a gene: 11. CDR3 DNA: TGCAGCGTTAGGACAGGCACCCGAATAAACACTGAAGCTTTCTTT. Residues: CSVRTGTRINTEAFF.

This chain joins TRBV9 and TRBJ2-5, with 8 nucleotides matching TRBD2. CDR3 length: 14 residues. Germline trimming cut 4 bases from V and 7 bases from J; bases unmatched to any gene: 9. Germline V gives CDR1 SGDLS, CDR2 YYNGEE. CDR3 coding DNA: TGTGCCAGCAGCTTCCGGGGGGGCTTCGGGACCCAGTACTTC. It is translated as CASSFRGGFGTQYF.

The chain uses TRBV4-1 and TRBJ1-5; D unclear. The germline V and J ends were trimmed by 0 bases and 0 bases, with 6 bases remaining between them. The CDR3 consists of 15 residues. Germline V gene lookup returns CDR1 MGHRA and CDR2 YSYEKL. The CDR3 nucleotides read TGCGCCAGCAGCCAAGATGGAGTTAGCAATCAGCCCCAGCATTTT. Its protein is CASSQDGVSNQPQHF.

The chain has TRBV11-3 and TRBJ1-6; D might be TRBD1 (6 bases). V gave up 11 bases and J gave up 10 bases, with 15 bases separating them. CDR1 and CDR2 (germline): SGHNT, YENEEA. This CDR3 is 12 amino acids long. The CDR3 sequence: CAGGANESPLHF. The DNA for the CDR3 is TGTGCCGGGGGGGCTAATGAATCACCCCTCCACTTT.

As to this clone: The junction shows a germline mismatch at one end, possibly a read error. The same CDR3 arises from other DNA sequences in this sample as well. The J gene is TRBJ2-7, the V gene TRBV30, with 13 bases fitting TRBD2. There are 16 residues in the CDR3. Germline V gene sequence: CDR1 GTSNPN, CDR2 SVGIG (reference sequence). The CDR3 nucleotides read TGTGCCGGCACGGGACTAGCGGGAACAAATGGCTACGAACAGTACTTC. It is translated as CAGTGLAGTNGYEQYF. Variable domain in full (rest from reference TRBV30 and TRBJ2-7): SQTIHQWPATLVQPVGSPLSLECTVEGTSNPNLYWYRQAAGRGLQLLFYSVGIGQISSEVPQNLSASRPQDRQFILSSKKLLLSDSGFYLCAGTGLAGTNGYEQYFGPGTRLTVT.

This sequence joins TRBV16 and TRBJ1-2; D is perhaps TRBD1 (5 bases). Trimming removed 2 bases from V and 2 bases from J, with 12 bases in between. The CDR3 totals 15 residues. Germline V gives CDR1 KGHSY, CDR2 FQNENV. CDR3 coding DNA: TGTGCCAGCAGCCAAGAAGTCAGACAGAACTATGGCTACACCTTC. As protein: CASSQEVRQNYGYTF.

The rearrangement uses TRBV27 and TRBJ2-7; 7 positions agree with TRBD1. In germline, CDR1 is MNHEY, CDR2 SMNVEV (reference sequence). CDR3 length equals 15 residues. V was clipped by 0 bases and J by 2 bases; unmatched bases: 4. The chain's CDR3 is CASSLSTGPPYEQYF. As DNA, the CDR3 is TGTGCCAGCAGTTTATCGACAGGGCCGCCCTACGAGCAGTACTTC.

This sequence joins TRBV13 and TRBJ2-2; tentatively, D is TRBD2 (6 bases). The ends were cut back, 0 bases at V and 7 bases at J, with 15 bases in the middle. CDR1 is PRHDT and CDR2 is FYEKMQ in the germline V gene (reference sequence). This CDR3 spans 16 amino acids. DNA for the CDR3: TGTGCCAGCAGCTTAGGTTTGGCGGGGACGTACGGGGAGCTGTTTTTT. Residues: CASSLGLAGTYGELFF.

The V call is TRBV5-1, the J call TRBJ2-3; 7 positions match TRBD1. The CDR3 covers 17 residues. J gave up 3 bases and V 4 bases, and 14 bases lay outside the gene matches. Germline-derived CDR1 and CDR2 are SGHRS and YFSETQ. The CDR3 DNA is TGCGCCAGCAGCGCCTACCTAGGGGGCGAAGGGACAGATACGCAGTATTTT. Translated, it gives CASSAYLGGEGTDTQYF.

Comment on this clone: One end of the junction fails to match germline, which may point to a read error. The chain has TRBV30 and TRBJ2-2; 8 bases match TRBD2. Germline CDR1 GTSNPN, CDR2 SVGIG (reference sequence). The CDR3 extends over 16 amino acids. This chain's CDR3 is CAWRGIWREDTGGLFF. The CDR3 nucleotides are TGTGCCTGGAGGGGGATATGGCGGGAGGACACCGGGGGGCTGTTTTTT.

The V gene is TRBV14, the J gene TRBJ1-1, with a tentative D call TRBD1 (5 bases). The germline V gene has CDR1 SGHDN and CDR2 FVKESK. The CDR3 sequence is 14 residues long. Trimming took off 7 bases at V and 4 bases at J, with 16 bases between the two ends. For the CDR3, the DNA is TGTGCCAGCATCCCAAGCGGGGCGGGCACTGAAGCTTTCTTT. It encodes CASIPSGAGTEAFF. Looking up the rest from reference TRBV14 and TRBJ1-1 gives the full variable domain: EAGVTQFPSHSVIEKGQTVTLRCDPISGHDNLYWYRRVMGKEIKFLLHFVKESKQDESGMPNNRFLAERTGGTYSTLKVQPAELEDSGVYFCASIPSGAGTEAFFGQGTRLTVV.

The CDR3 reads CASSQGRLLGYTF. CDR3 coding DNA: TGCGCCAGCAGCCAAGGGAGGCTTCTTGGCTACACCTTC. V and J are TRBV4-1 and TRBJ1-2; D uncertain. CDR3 length: 13 residues. The germline V gene encodes CDR1 MGHRA and CDR2 YSYEKL. V shed 1 base and J shed 7 bases, with 10 bases lying between them.

The chain has TRBV7-9 and TRBJ2-7; 8 positions match TRBD2. Germline lookup yields CDR1 SEHNR and CDR2 FQNEAQ (reference sequence). CDR3 length equals 14 residues. The junction had 5 bases not matched to a gene; V was cut back by 1 base and J by 6 bases. The CDR3 bases are TGTGCCAGCAGCTTAGGGGCGGGAGGTGGCGAGCAGTACTTC. This sequence encodes CASSLGAGGGEQYF.

The gene calls are TRBV29-1 and TRBJ1-4; D unclear. Between the trimmed V and J ends, which lost 3 bases and 8 bases, there was a span of 16 bases. The CDR3 spans 14 residues. The V gene's germline CDR1 is SQVTM and CDR2 ANQGSEA. The DNA for the CDR3 is TGCAGCGTTGAGAGGAAACCAGTCGGAGAAAAACTGTTTTTT. It yields the protein CSVERKPVGEKLFF.

CDR3 nucleotides: TGTGCCAGCTCACTTATCAGGGGGGTGGGTGGCTACACCTTC. As protein: CASSLIRGVGGYTF. The rearrangement joins TRBV27 to TRBJ1-2, with 7 bases fitting TRBD1. Germline-derived CDR1 and CDR2 are MNHEY and SMNVEV (reference sequence). The CDR3 covers 14 residues. The ends lost 8 bases at V and 7 bases at J; junction bases unmatched: 13.

The chain carries TRBV21-1 and TRBJ1-6; the listed D gene, TRBD1, was not tested against the DNA. TRBV21-1 is tagged as a pseudogene. The CDR3 runs to 15 residues. The CDR3 is CASRWAAQNNSPLHF. CDR3 sequence (DNA): TGTGCCAGCAGATGGGCCGCCCAGAATAATTCACCCCTCCACTTT.

In DNA, the CDR3 is TGTGCCAGCAGCGTAGGCGGTGCCCTAAACATTCAGTACTTC. Encoded protein: CASSVGGALNIQYF. The chain employs TRBV9 and TRBJ2-4; D is uncertain. Germline assignment: CDR1 SGDLS and CDR2 YYNGEE. This CDR3 contains 14 residues. Between the trimmed V and J ends, which lost 0 bases and 6 bases, there was a span of 10 bases.

The genes are TRBV9 and TRBJ2-7, with a weak D call TRBD1 (6 bases). The V end was cut by 0 bases, the J end by 1 base, with 14 bases between. Germline CDR1 SGDLS, CDR2 YYNGEE. The CDR3 has 16 amino acids. The CDR3 DNA reads as TGTGCCAGCAGCGTAGCTGCGGCAGGGGCTTCCTACGAGCAGTACTTC. It is translated as CASSVAAAGASYEQYF.

The CDR3 loop reads CACEGQGEKLFF. CDR3 bases: TGTGCCTGTGAGGGACAGGGTGAAAAACTGTTTTTT. The chain has TRBV30 and TRBJ1-4, with 9 bases lining up with TRBD1. The germline gives CDR1 GTSNPN, CDR2 SVGIG (reference sequence). This CDR3 spans 12 amino acids. V shed 6 bases, J shed 7 bases, and the junction held 3 bases outside the gene matches. The variable domain in full, with the rest retrieved from reference TRBV30 and TRBJ1-4, is SQTIHQWPATLVQPVGSPLSLECTVEGTSNPNLYWYRQAAGRGLQLLFYSVGIGQISSEVPQNLSASRPQDRQFILSSKKLLLSDSGFYLCACEGQGEKLFFGSGTQLSVL.

V is TRBV5-8 and J is TRBJ2-3, with 8 bases matching TRBD1. V gave up 0 bases and J gave up 0 bases; unmatched junction bases: 3. Per the germline V gene, CDR1 is SGHTS and CDR2 is YDEGEE. The CDR3 totals 16 residues. CDR3 nucleotides: TGTGCCAGCAGCTTGGGGACAGGGACTAGCACAGATACGCAGTATTTT. Its protein product is CASSLGTGTSTDTQYF.

V gene TRBV7-2 combines with J gene TRBJ1-5; 7 bases map to TRBD1. Germline assignment: CDR1 SGHTA and CDR2 FQGNSA. CDR3 length equals 12 residues. V gave up 4 bases and J gave up 11 bases; unmatched junction bases: 5. As DNA, the CDR3 is TGTGCCAGCAGCTACAGGGGTTCAGCCCAGCATTTT. Translation: CASSYRGSAQHF.

The rearrangement links TRBV6-1 to TRBJ2-7; 7 bases match TRBD2. Per the germline V gene, CDR1 is MNHNS and CDR2 is SASEGT. The CDR3 totals 14 residues. Trimming took 7 bases from V and 7 from J; bases not matched to a gene: 13. CDR3 DNA: TGTGCCAGCAATCAGGGAGGGAGGGCCCGGGAGCAGTACTTC. The encoded protein is CASNQGGRAREQYF.

This chain joins TRBV30 and TRBJ1-2; D remains unclear. The CDR3 consists of 12 residues. The germline V and J ends were trimmed by 4 bases and 4 bases, with 10 bases remaining between them. From germline, CDR1 is GTSNPN and CDR2 SVGIG (reference sequence). CDR3 protein: CAWKDTFYGYTF. CDR3 DNA: TGTGCCTGGAAAGACACTTTCTATGGCTACACCTTC.